This T cell receptor beta chain was profiled in a study of blood T cell repertoires in COVID-19. This CDR3 has 18 amino acids. The data were produced by immunoSEQ multiplex PCR, yet TCRdb's version contains in-frame clones alone and is incomplete. The sample has about 190,000 clones; around 90% are singletons. Sequencing was done on a sample of peripheral blood. The J gene is TRBJ1-6, the V gene TRBV21-1; the table assigns TRBD1, which was not confirmed against the DNA. TRBV21-1 is given as a pseudogene. This sequence originates from a man in his sixties with active or convalescent COVID-19. CDR3: CASSKETQGVFHNSPLHF. In nucleotides, the CDR3 is TGTGCCAGCAGCAAAGAGACGCAGGGGGTATTTCATAATTCACCCCTCCACTTT.